Sequencing of this TCR beta chain was carried out in a study of CD8 T cells in Susac syndrome (dated by TCRdb to between 2018 and 2021). In the study overall: Among the sequenced Susac syndrome patients, six had clinically active disease and 8 or 9 were in clinical remission. At blood withdrawal, Susac syndrome patients were either therapy-naive, taking corticosteroids (in some cases with IVIg as well), or taking IVIg alone. Whether CD8+ T cell activation and differentiation in Susac syndrome was antigen driven was tested using repertoire sequencing.

RNA was extracted using the RNeasy kit, and about 0.45 to 1 ug of the RNA was reverse transcribed with random hexamers. The immunoSEQ multiplex PCR assay, which covers 54 Vbeta and 13 Jbeta segments, was used to amplify TCR beta CDR3 regions. Bias from PCR amplification was corrected by using a synthetic template baseline for primer optimization and for computational correction. For the original study's pipeline: Reads were annotated to V, D and J genes per IMGT and analyzed with immunoSEQ Analyzer, keeping only productive sequences. Clonality was computed as one minus Shannon entropy normalized by log2 of the number of productive unique sequences. For each patient and control, public and private clones were evaluated within the 100 most prevalent clones. Clones were defined as Susac-specific if absent from the healthy and MS cohorts, from some 1,000 published viral clones and from other ImmuneACCESS disease sequences. TCRdb took the public reads, trimmed them with fastp at Q25, ran MiXCR for clone calling and kept in-frame beta chains. When rows share a CDR3 protein, they turn into one entry using the most common DNA and genes. It is TCRdb's table, rather than the study itself, that gives the V and J calls and clone size. This sample has 200,000 to 300,000 distinct CDR3 sequences in its table, and 96% of those were observed once. The top ten constitute 0.095% to 0.12% of the sample.

High-throughput TCR beta sequencing profiled peripheral blood CD8+ and CD4+ T cells from healthy donors, Susac syndrome patients and multiple sclerosis patients. Susac syndrome patients met recently defined diagnostic criteria for definite or probable disease. CD8+ TEMRA cells were enriched by FACS, while bulk CD8+ and CD4+ T cells were purified by magnetic negative isolation. Blood was collected in EDTA tubes and processed within 24 hours, with PBMCs isolated through density gradient centrifugation. PBMCs intended for TCR sequencing were cryopreserved in liquid nitrogen and were subsequently thawed in a 37 degrees C water bath. A purity of at least 90% was achieved for sorted or isolated CD4+, CD8+ and CD8+ TEMRA cells. Broader findings and caveats from the paper: In the CD4+ T cell repertoire of Susac syndrome patients, clonal expansion was not detected. The study acknowledged that relatively few individuals were included in the TCR sequencing and HLA analysis.

As regards this clonotype: What this receptor recognizes is not known. No much larger clone is present one base from it, and per-base qualities are unavailable.

The CDR3 spans 12 residues, from the cysteine through the phenylalanine. The DNA shown is the 36-base CDR3, in frame from base 1. Via the germline V gene, CDR1 is KGHDR and CDR2 SFDVKD. V is pared back by 6 bases and J by 2 bases, with 6 bases lying between the germline termini. The receptor's source is a human donor with Susac syndrome. The rearrangement combines TRBV24-1 with TRBJ1-2, with the D gene not clear enough to name. The sample was CD4+ T cells from PBMCs. The CDR3 protein is CATSPGNYGYTF. In nucleotides, the sequence is TGTGCCACCAGTCCGGGGAACTATGGCTACACCTTC.